Each of the 8 T cell receptor beta chains below was sequenced from the same sample in a study of monozygotic twins with cystic fibrosis. TCRdb's copy holds only in-frame clones and misses some; the assay was immunoSEQ multiplex PCR. Of about 19,000 clones detected, 95% to 98% appear once; the ten largest clones hold approximately 2%. Sequenced input: blood. All receptors derive from a woman in her 30s with cystic fibrosis.

The J gene is TRBJ2-3, the V gene TRBV9; no clear D gene. V lost 0 bases and J 4 bases, leaving 9 bases between the germline ends. This CDR3 spans 14 amino acids. Germline CDR1 SGDLS, CDR2 YYNGEE. The CDR3 protein is CASSVERPPDTQYF. DNA of the CDR3: TGTGCCAGCAGCGTAGAACGTCCCCCAGATACGCAGTATTTT.

This chain links TRBV5-5 with TRBJ2-2, with D maybe TRBD1 (6 bases). V lost 3 bases to trimming and J lost 4 bases, with 10 bases between them. The CDR3 is 14 residues long. Germline CDR1 and CDR2: SGHKS and YYEKEE (reference sequence). Here the CDR3 DNA reads TGTGCCAGCAGCTATCCGGACAGCACCGGGGAGCTGTTTTTT. Residues: CASSYPDSTGELFF.

This rearrangement joins TRBV5-6 to TRBJ2-5; the D call may be TRBD1 or TRBD2 (6 bases each). The length of the CDR3 is 15 residues. The germline V and J ends were trimmed by 4 bases and 3 bases, with 16 bases remaining between them. The germline CDR1 and CDR2 sequences are SGHDT and YYEEEE. The CDR3 spells CASSLLGGREETQYF. The CDR3 region has the DNA TGTGCCAGCAGCCTATTAGGGGGGCGCGAAGAGACCCAGTACTTC. The full variable domain, in which reference TRBV5-6 and TRBJ2-5 provide the parts outside the CDR3, is DAGVTQSPTHLIKTRGQQVTLRCSPKSGHDTVSWYQQALGQGPQFIFQYYEEEERQRGNFPDRFSGHQFPNYSSELNVNALLLGDSALYLCASSLLGGREETQYFGPGTRLLVL.

The chain joins TRBV10-3 to TRBJ1-2; 8 bases line up with TRBD1. CDR1 and CDR2 (germline): ENHRY, SYGVKD. This CDR3 is 17 amino acids long. J lost 4 bases, V lost 2 bases, and 12 bases had no gene match. Written as DNA, the CDR3 is TGTGCCATCAGTGAGCGGTCTACAGGGGGGACCTCCTATGGCTACACCTTC. Protein product: CAISERSTGGTSYGYTF.

This sequence joins TRBV5-1 and TRBJ2-1; possibly TRBD2 for D (6 bases). The CDR3 length is 12 residues. Germline CDR1 is SGHRS and CDR2 is YFSETQ. Trimming left V 4 bases short and J 13 bases short, with 15 bases between. The CDR3 DNA reads TGCGCCAGCAGCCAGAACCTAGCGACCCAGTTCTTC. This sequence encodes CASSQNLATQFF.

The rearrangement uses TRBV5-1 and TRBJ1-1, with 8 bases matching TRBD1. The germline CDR1 and CDR2 sequences are SGHRS and YFSETQ. The junction had 2 bases not matched to a gene; V was cut back by 0 bases and J by 4 bases. The CDR3 contains 14 residues. The CDR3 region is CASSLAGTGTEAFF. The CDR3 coding sequence is TGCGCCAGCAGCTTGGCAGGGACAGGCACTGAAGCTTTCTTT.

V is TRBV5-1 and J is TRBJ2-7; 9 bases fit TRBD2. Germline CDR1 reads SGHRS; CDR2 reads YFSETQ. The J segment lost 3 bases and the V segment lost 2 bases, leaving 6 bases of the junction unmatched. The CDR3 has 15 residues. The CDR3, as DNA: TGCGCCAGCAGCTTCTTTTCTAGCGGGGACTACGAGCAGTACTTC. It specifies CASSFFSSGDYEQYF.

The rearrangement uses TRBV4-3 and TRBJ2-4, with D possibly being TRBD1 or TRBD2 (5 bases each). The germline V gene encodes CDR1 LGHNA and CDR2 YSLEER. The V end lost 0 bases, the J end lost 3 bases, and 18 bases lay between the germline ends. There are 18 residues in the CDR3. CDR3 sequence: CASSQEEVGRGDKNIQYF. For the CDR3, the DNA is TGCGCCAGCAGCCAAGAGGAGGTGGGTCGAGGGGACAAAAACATTCAGTACTTC.